The source of this TCR beta chain is a study of CD8+ T cells in alopecia areata. Peripheral blood and lesional scalp punch biopsies came from alopecia areata patients. Comments on this clone: The same CDR3 can be traced to other DNA sequences in this sample.

RNA extraction was followed by reverse transcription into cDNA, which acted as the sequencing template. TCRdb keeps only in-frame clones here, not all; method: immunoSEQ multiplex PCR. Here the sample spans about 15,000 clones, more than 45% being singletons. V was clipped by 5 bases and J by 1 base; unmatched bases: 3. Germline CDR1 reads SEHNR; CDR2 reads FQNEAQ (reference sequence). The CDR3 sequence is 14 residues long. The chain is built from TRBV7-9 and TRBJ2-5; 8 bases line up with TRBD1. What was sequenced was skin. The sequence was obtained from a human donor with alopecia areata. CDR3 region: CASSRGQGQETQYF. As DNA, the CDR3 is TGTGCCAGCAGCAGAGGACAGGGCCAAGAGACCCAGTACTTC.